The clone carrying this T cell receptor (beta chain) was counted a single time. No antigen is known for it. The data derive from a study of shared clonotypes between healthy human individuals. Across the study: The people who gave samples were a couple of women and a few men aged 18 to 49. Study findings and constraints: With a handful of donors compared, about 5% of naive CD4 clonotypes were shared.

Naive CD8 cells were CD45RO-negative, positively selected for CCR7, excluding terminally differentiated effector memory CD45RA+ cells. Healthy HIV-negative adults without recent acute infections or vaccinations served as donors. The donors, all of them Caucasian adults, lived in Nashville, Tennessee. Produced via immunoSEQ multiplex PCR; TCRdb's table is partial and in-frame only. Of about 2.1 million clones in the sample, 93% were seen once. Germline V gene lookup returns CDR1 KGHSH and CDR2 LQKENI. This CDR3 is 15 amino acids long. Trimming at V came to 6 bases and at J to 5 bases, leaving 11 bases not matched to a gene.

The sample taken for sequencing was naive CD8+ T cells from PBMCs. This rearrangement joins TRBV18 to TRBJ2-3, with 7 bases identical to TRBD2. This TCR derives from a young man in good health. Some clones in this sample may be carry-over from other donors' samples. The CDR3 bases are TGTGCCAGCTCGAGTCGGGAGGTAAAAGGAGATACGCAGTATTTT. Its protein is CASSSREVKGDTQYF.